A single sample gave rise to the 7 T cell receptor beta chains below, sequenced in a study of identical twins (dated by TCRdb to 2016 to 2018). Libraries were built with 5' RACE. For sequencing, an Illumina HiSeq 2000 was employed. TCRdb took the public reads, trimmed them with fastp at Q25, ran MiXCR for clone calling and kept in-frame beta chains. Rows with one shared CDR3 protein collapse into an entry with the most common genes and DNA. The sample table contains some 200,000 distinct CDR3 sequences; only one count was recorded for roughly 7.5% of them. The ten largest clones represent about 2% of the sample. These data were also reused for a study on yellow fever vaccine responses in identical twins.

Sequences were obtained from memory (CD45RO+) T cells sorted from blood. The cell subset or site label, as the study defines it: CD45RO+ enriched T cells. Receptors were obtained from a woman aged 18-35 years in good health.

The V gene is TRBV28, the J gene TRBJ2-7; 9 positions agree with TRBD1. This CDR3 contains 13 residues. Germline trimming cut 9 bases from V and 6 bases from J; bases unmatched to any gene: 9. The germline V gene has CDR1 MDHEN and CDR2 SYDVKM. CDR3 coding DNA: TGTGCCAGTGAGCGGACAGGGGTAGGCGAGCAGTACTTC. Translation gives CASERTGVGEQYF.

The chain employs TRBV19 and TRBJ2-7; possibly TRBD1 for D (6 bases). The V end was cut by 5 bases, the J end by 3 bases, with 14 bases between. The CDR3 is made up of 14 amino acids. The V gene's germline CDR1 is LNHDA and CDR2 SQIVND (reference sequence). The CDR3 sequence is CASSVGTLDYEQYF. CDR3 DNA: TGTGCCAGTAGTGTCGGGACACTTGACTACGAGCAGTACTTC. The whole variable domain, remainder taken from reference TRBV19 and TRBJ2-7, is DGGITQSPKYLFRKEGQNVTLSCEQNLNHDAMYWYRQDPGQGLRLIYYSQIVNDFQKGDIAEGYSVSREKKESFPLTVTSAQKNPTAFYLCASSVGTLDYEQYFGPGTRLTVT.

The table lists this clonotype with many counts. This chain links TRBV6-2 or TRBV6-3 with TRBJ2-5; TRBD2 matches at 8 bases. CDR1 is MNHEY, CDR2 SVGEGT, per germline. The trim removed 6 bases at V and 1 base at J, leaving 7 bases unmatched. The length of the CDR3 is 15 residues. The CDR3 sequence: CASSRQSGSQETQYF. Here the CDR3 DNA reads TGTGCCAGCAGCCGCCAAAGCGGGAGCCAAGAGACCCAGTACTTC.

This clonotype was observed a handful of times. The chain couples TRBV6-5 to TRBJ1-4; 7 bases are shared with TRBD1. Germline-derived CDR1 and CDR2 are MNHEY and SVGAGI. The CDR3 runs 17 residues. J was trimmed by 5 bases and V by 6 bases; bases with no gene match: 15. CDR3 in amino acids: CASRYDAGQYSNEKLFF. As DNA, the CDR3 is TGTGCCAGCAGATACGACGCGGGACAGTATTCGAATGAAAAACTGTTTTTT.

In its sample, this clonotype was seen a few times. This chain connects TRBV19 to TRBJ2-3; D is uncertain. The CDR3 runs to 11 residues. V lost 5 bases and J lost 7, with 7 bases in between. Germline CDR1 is LNHDA and CDR2 is SQIVND (reference sequence). CDR3 sequence reads: CASSGGYTQYF. CDR3 nucleotide sequence: TGTGCCAGTAGTGGCGGATATACGCAGTATTTT.

V gene TRBV15 combines with J gene TRBJ1-4; D might be TRBD1 (6 bases). Trimming left V 5 bases short and J 7 bases short, with 14 bases between. The CDR3 sequence is 14 residues long. CDR1 and CDR2 from the germline V gene are LNHNV and YYDKDF (reference sequence). The DNA of the CDR3 is TGTGCCACCAGCGGTTTACGAGGGGGTGAAAAACTGTTTTTT. It yields the protein CATSGLRGGEKLFF.

In this sample, this clonotype turned up many times. The V gene is TRBV5-1, the J gene TRBJ1-4; weak D call: TRBD1 (5 bases). The V gene's germline CDR1 is SGHRS and CDR2 YFSETQ. The CDR3 loop spans 15 amino acids. Trimming cost V 4 bases and J 5 bases, with 15 bases left between them. The CDR3 DNA is TGCGCCAGCAGCCTAGGCGGGGGATGGAATGAAAAACTGTTTTTT. Translation: CASSLGGGWNEKLFF. The whole variable domain, filled in from reference TRBV5-1 and TRBJ1-4, reads KAGVTQTPRYLIKTRGQQVTLSCSPISGHRSVSWYQQTPGQGLQFLFEYFSETQRNKGNFPGRFSGRQFSNSRSEMNVSTLELGDSALYLCASSLGGGWNEKLFFGSGTQLSVL.